These 6 T cell receptor beta chains were all obtained from the same sample, sequenced in a study of blood T cell repertoires in COVID-19. Clones were read by immunoSEQ multiplex PCR, and TCRdb kept only the in-frame ones, dropping some. The sample contains under 150,000 clones, 81% of which appear only once. Sequenced material: peripheral blood. The receptors derive from an older woman with active or convalescent COVID-19.

The chain employs TRBV6-2 or TRBV6-3 and TRBJ2-7; D is perhaps TRBD2 (5 bases). Trimming pared 6 bases from V and 2 bases from J, leaving 17 bases between. CDR1 and CDR2 from the germline V gene are MNHEY and SVGEGT. The CDR3 sequence is 15 residues long. The CDR3 here is CASSSALGLPYEQYF. The CDR3 bases are TGTGCCAGCAGCTCTGCTTTAGGACTTCCCTACGAGCAGTACTTC.

This sequence joins TRBV6-1 and TRBJ2-3; 9 bases map to TRBD1. Germline lookup yields CDR1 MNHNS and CDR2 SASEGT. V gave up 2 bases and J gave up 0 bases; unmatched junction bases: 9. The CDR3 length is 18 residues. For the CDR3, the DNA is TGTGCCAGCAGTGAAATAACAGGGGGCGGAATTAGCACAGATACGCAGTATTTT. Translated, it gives CASSEITGGGISTDTQYF.

This chain links TRBV5-5 with TRBJ1-6; D unclear. The CDR3 length is 15 residues. In germline, CDR1 is SGHKS, CDR2 YYEKEE (reference sequence). V was trimmed by 1 base and J by 3 bases, leaving 8 bases between them. CDR3 bases: TGTGCCAGCAGCTTGCAGGTTGGCTATAATTCACCCCTCCACTTT. Translating gives CASSLQVGYNSPLHF.

CDR3 in amino acids: CSALRLAGGGYNEQFF. CDR3 nucleotides: TGCAGCGCCCTAAGGCTAGCGGGAGGTGGCTACAATGAGCAGTTCTTC. The J gene is TRBJ2-1, the V gene TRBV29-1; TRBD2 aligns across 11 bases. CDR1 is SQVTM and CDR2 is ANQGSEA in the germline V gene. The CDR3 has 16 residues. Germline trimming cut 7 bases from V and 3 bases from J; bases unmatched to any gene: 11.

The V call is TRBV10-1, the J call TRBJ2-3; TRBD2 aligns across 11 bases. The germline V gene encodes CDR1 WNHNN and CDR2 SYGVQD (reference sequence). Unmatched junction bases numbered 19, after V lost 5 bases and J lost 0 bases. There are 21 residues in the CDR3. The CDR3 spells CASSIAPRTSGFRYSTDTQYF. CDR3 DNA: TGCGCCAGCAGTATAGCCCCGAGGACTAGCGGGTTTAGATATAGCACAGATACGCAGTATTTT.

The chain joins TRBV7-2 to TRBJ2-2; 7 bases fit TRBD2. The germline gives CDR1 SGHTA, CDR2 FQGNSA. This CDR3 is built from 15 residues. V lost 5 bases to trimming and J lost 3 bases; unmatched junction nucleotides: 6. The CDR3 coding sequence is TGTGCCAGCAGCACTCCGGGGGGATACACCGGGGAGCTGTTTTTT. Its translation: CASSTPGGYTGELFF.